This TCR beta chain was identified during a study of T cells in Graves' hyperthyroidism and ophthalmopathy. CDR3 size: 16 residues. Trimming cost V 4 bases and J 5 bases; bases outside gene matches: 7. CDR1 is SGHRS, CDR2 YFSETQ, per germline. The investigators amplified TCR beta CDR3 regions from RNA transcripts. In the first-round RT-PCR of the TCR CDR3, the HTBI primer set was used. TCRdb fed the multiplex PCR reads into MiXCR, producing one record per CDR3 protein. The table has 500,000 to 650,000 distinct CDR3 sequences, about 20% seen once; the top ten hold 40% to 50%. This sequence originates from a man aged 40-49 years with Graves' ophthalmopathy. V and J are TRBV5-1 and TRBJ1-4, with 11 bases fitting TRBD1. Sequenced sample: blood. Here the CDR3 reads CASSNLRDRGNEKLFF. CDR3 nucleotides: TGCGCCAGCAGCAACCTCCGGGACAGGGGGAATGAAAAACTGTTTTTT.